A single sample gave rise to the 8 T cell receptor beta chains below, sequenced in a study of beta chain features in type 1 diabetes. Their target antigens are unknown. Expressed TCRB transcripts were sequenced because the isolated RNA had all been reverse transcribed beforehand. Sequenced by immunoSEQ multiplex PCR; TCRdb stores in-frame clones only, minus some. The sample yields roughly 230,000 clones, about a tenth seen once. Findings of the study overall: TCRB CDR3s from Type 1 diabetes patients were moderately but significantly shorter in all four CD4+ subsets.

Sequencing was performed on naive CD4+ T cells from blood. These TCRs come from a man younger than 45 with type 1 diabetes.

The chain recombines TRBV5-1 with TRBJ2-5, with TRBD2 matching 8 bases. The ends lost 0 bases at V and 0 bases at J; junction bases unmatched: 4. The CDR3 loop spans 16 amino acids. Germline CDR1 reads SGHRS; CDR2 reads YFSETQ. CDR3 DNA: TGCGCCAGCAGCTTGGCAACTAGCGGAAACCAAGAGACCCAGTACTTC. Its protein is CASSLATSGNQETQYF.

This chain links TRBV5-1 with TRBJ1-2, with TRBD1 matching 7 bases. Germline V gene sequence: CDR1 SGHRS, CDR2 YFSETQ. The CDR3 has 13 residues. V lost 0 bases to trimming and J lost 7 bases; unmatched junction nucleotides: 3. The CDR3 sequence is CASSLGQGSGYTF. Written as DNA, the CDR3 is TGCGCCAGCAGCTTGGGACAGGGTTCTGGCTACACCTTC. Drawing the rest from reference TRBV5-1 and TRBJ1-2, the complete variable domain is KAGVTQTPRYLIKTRGQQVTLSCSPISGHRSVSWYQQTPGQGLQFLFEYFSETQRNKGNFPGRFSGRQFSNSRSEMNVSTLELGDSALYLCASSLGQGSGYTFGSGTRLTVV.

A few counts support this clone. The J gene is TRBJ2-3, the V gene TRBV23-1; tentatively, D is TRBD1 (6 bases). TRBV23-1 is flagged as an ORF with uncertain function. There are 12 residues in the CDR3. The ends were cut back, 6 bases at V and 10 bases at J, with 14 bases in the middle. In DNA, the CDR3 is TGCGCCAGCAGGTACACAGGGATCGCGCAGTATTTT. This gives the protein CASRYTGIAQYF.

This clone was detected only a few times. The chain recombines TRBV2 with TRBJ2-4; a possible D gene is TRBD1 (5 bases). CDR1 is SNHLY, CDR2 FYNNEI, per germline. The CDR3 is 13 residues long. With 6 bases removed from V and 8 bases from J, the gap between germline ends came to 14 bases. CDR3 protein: CASRGEAGHIQYF. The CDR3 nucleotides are TGTGCCAGCAGAGGAGAGGCAGGGCACATTCAGTACTTC.

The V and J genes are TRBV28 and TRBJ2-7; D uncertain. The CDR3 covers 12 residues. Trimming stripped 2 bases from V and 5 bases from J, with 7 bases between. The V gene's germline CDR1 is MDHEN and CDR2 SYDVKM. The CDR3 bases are TGTGCCAGCAGTTTACTCTACGACGAGCAGTACTTC. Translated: CASSLLYDEQYF. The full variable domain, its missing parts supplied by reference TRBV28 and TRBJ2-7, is DVKVTQSSRYLVKRTGEKVFLECVQDMDHENMFWYRQDPGLGLRLIYFSYDVKMKEKGDIPEGYSVSREKKERFSLILESASTNQTSMYLCASSLLYDEQYFGPGTRLTVT.

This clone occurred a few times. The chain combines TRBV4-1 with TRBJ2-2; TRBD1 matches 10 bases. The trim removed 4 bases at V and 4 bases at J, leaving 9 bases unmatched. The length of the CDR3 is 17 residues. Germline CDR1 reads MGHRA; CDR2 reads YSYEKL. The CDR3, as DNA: TGCGCCAGCAGCCGTCCCCGGGGACAGGGGACCACCGGGGAGCTGTTTTTT. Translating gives CASSRPRGQGTTGELFF.

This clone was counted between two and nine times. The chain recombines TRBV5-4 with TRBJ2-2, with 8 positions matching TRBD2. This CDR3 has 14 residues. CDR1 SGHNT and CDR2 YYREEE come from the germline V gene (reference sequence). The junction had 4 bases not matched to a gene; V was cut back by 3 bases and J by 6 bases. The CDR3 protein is CASSSGGGAGELFF. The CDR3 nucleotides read TGTGCCAGCAGCTCCGGGGGGGGTGCCGGGGAGCTGTTTTTT.

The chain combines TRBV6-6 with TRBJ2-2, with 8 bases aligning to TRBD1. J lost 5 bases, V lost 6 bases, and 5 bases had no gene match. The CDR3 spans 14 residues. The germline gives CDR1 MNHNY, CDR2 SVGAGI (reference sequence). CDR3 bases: TGTGCCAGCAGACCCCGGACAGGGACCGGGGAGCTGTTTTTT. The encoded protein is CASRPRTGTGELFF.